The present entry profiles one T cell receptor beta chain with its context. The V gene's germline CDR1 is MGHRA and CDR2 YSYEKL. Trimming took 3 bases from V and 0 from J; bases not matched to a gene: 10. The CDR3 is 18 amino acids. The data originate from a study of blood T cell repertoires in COVID-19. Only in-frame clones appear in the TCRdb table, and some are missing; sequencing was by immunoSEQ multiplex PCR. Of under 130,000 clones listed, roughly 84% are singletons. The chain links TRBV4-1 to TRBJ2-1; 8 nucleotides match TRBD2. Sequencing was done on a sample of peripheral blood. The TCR originated in a human donor in a cohort sampled during active COVID-19. The DNA of the CDR3 is TGCGCCAGCAGCCATGAGGATAGCGGGGCGCTCTCCTACAATGAGCAGTTCTTC. Amino acids: CASSHEDSGALSYNEQFF.